These 24 T cell receptor beta chains originate from one sample sequenced in a study of vaccination and CD4 T cells after COVID-19. No antigen has been identified for these receptors. As for treatment: approximately nine-day PBMC culture with coronavirus spike peptide pools or control peptides (ViraFEST assay). The Oncomine TCR Beta short-read assay was applied to DNA of cultured CD4+ T cells. MiXCR was run by TCRdb on the PCR reads, yielding one entry per CDR3 protein. The sample includes about 25,000 distinct CDR3 sequences, approximately 50% of them seen just once. Sequenced sample: CD4+ T cells from blood, cultured in vitro. Every receptor here comes from a human donor who had recovered from COVID-19.

The chain links TRBV28 to TRBJ2-7; perhaps D is TRBD1 or TRBD2 (5 bases each). CDR1 MDHEN and CDR2 SYDVKM come from the germline V gene. Deletions cut 1 base from V and 13 bases from J, with 14 bases between. CDR3 size: 12 residues. CDR3 bases: TGTGCCAGCAGTTTATTATTCGGGGACCCATACTTC. Encoded protein: CASSLLFGDPYF.

The chain couples TRBV18 to TRBJ1-5, with 7 positions matching TRBD1. Germline V gene sequence: CDR1 KGHSH, CDR2 LQKENI. V was clipped by 3 bases and J by 9 bases; unmatched bases: 17. The CDR3 runs 17 residues. The CDR3: CASSPGGRQGIYGPQHF. As DNA, the CDR3 is TGTGCCAGCTCACCCGGGGGCCGACAGGGTATATATGGGCCCCAGCATTTT.

This clonotype is a singleton in its sample. The genes are TRBV24-1 and TRBJ2-5, with D possibly TRBD1 on 6 matching bases. CDR1 KGHDR and CDR2 SFDVKD come from the germline V gene. CDR3 length equals 14 residues. Trimming cost V 1 base and J 4 bases, with 9 bases left between them. Written as DNA, the CDR3 is TGTGCCACCAGTGATTTACAGGGACGAGAGACCCAGTACTTC. Translated, it gives CATSDLQGRETQYF.

This clonotype turned up a few times. The V gene is TRBV6-5, the J gene TRBJ2-5; TRBD1 agrees at 7 bases. The germline V gene encodes CDR1 MNHEY and CDR2 SVGAGI. CDR3 size: 15 residues. Trimming removed 4 bases from V and 4 bases from J; junction bases left unmatched: 9. The CDR3 DNA reads TGTGCCAGCAGTTTTCAAAACAGGGGAACAGAGACCCAGTACTTC. Amino acids: CASSFQNRGTETQYF.

The chain is built from TRBV10-1 and TRBJ2-3; D uncertain. Germline lookup yields CDR1 WNHNN and CDR2 SYGVQD (reference sequence). The CDR3 length is 13 residues. V was pared by 2 bases and J by 4 bases, with 7 bases between. The CDR3: CASSETSPDTQYF. CDR3 nucleotide sequence: TGCGCCAGCAGTGAGACTTCTCCAGATACGCAGTATTTT.

The V gene is TRBV6-1, the J gene TRBJ1-6; the match to TRBD1 covers 7 bases. The CDR3 has 13 residues. The germline V gene encodes CDR1 MNHNS and CDR2 SASEGT. Unmatched junction bases numbered 3, after V lost 6 bases and J lost 7 bases. In nucleotides, the CDR3 is TGTGCCAGCAGCCAGGACAGGAATTCACCCCTCCACTTT. It translates to CASSQDRNSPLHF.

This clonotype came up a few times. The chain recombines TRBV5-1 with TRBJ1-1; 7 nucleotides agree with TRBD1. Germline CDR1 SGHRS, CDR2 YFSETQ. Trimming at V came to 5 bases and at J to 8 bases, leaving 6 bases not matched to a gene. The CDR3 loop spans 12 amino acids. The CDR3 region is CASRQDRAEAFF. Written as DNA, the CDR3 is TGCGCCAGCAGGCAAGACAGGGCCGAAGCTTTCTTT. The full variable domain, completed using reference TRBV5-1 and TRBJ1-1, is KAGVTQTPRYLIKTRGQQVTLSCSPISGHRSVSWYQQTPGQGLQFLFEYFSETQRNKGNFPGRFSGRQFSNSRSEMNVSTLELGDSALYLCASRQDRAEAFFGQGTRLTVV.

This clonotype was seen only once. This chain joins TRBV6-1 and TRBJ2-5; D is undetermined. Germline CDR1 and CDR2: MNHNS and SASEGT. Between the trimmed V and J ends, which lost 5 bases and 2 bases, there was a span of 9 bases. This CDR3 region has 13 residues. CDR3 coding DNA: TGTGCCAGCAGTCGATGGAAACAAGAGACCCAGTACTTC. Encoded protein: CASSRWKQETQYF.

V usage is TRBV24-1 and J usage is TRBJ2-3, with a possible D match to TRBD1 (5 bases). The CDR3 is 16 amino acids. Trimming took off 3 bases at V and 0 bases at J, with 12 bases between the two ends. From germline, CDR1 is KGHDR and CDR2 SFDVKD. This CDR3 reads CATSDKTARSTDTQYF. Here the CDR3 DNA reads TGTGCCACCAGTGATAAGACAGCCCGTAGCACAGATACGCAGTATTTT.

This clonotype has just one count. The chain combines TRBV5-6 with TRBJ2-6; tentatively, D is TRBD1 or TRBD2 (5 bases each). V gave up 4 bases and J gave up 2 bases, with 13 bases separating them. The V gene's germline CDR1 is SGHDT and CDR2 YYEEEE. The CDR3 has 16 residues. Written as DNA, the CDR3 is TGTGCCAGCAGCCCGGGGCGGTCACCTGGGGCCAACGTCCTGACTTTC. Encoded protein: CASSPGRSPGANVLTF.

This clonotype was detected a few times. J is TRBJ2-5 and V is TRBV19; 7 bases are shared with TRBD1. This CDR3 has 13 residues. The trim removed 5 bases at V and 5 bases at J, leaving 5 bases unmatched. Germline loops: CDR1 LNHDA, CDR2 SQIVND (reference sequence). The CDR3 loop reads CASSRQGIETQYF. The CDR3, as DNA: TGTGCCAGTAGTCGACAGGGTATTGAGACCCAGTACTTC.

The rearrangement links TRBV2 to TRBJ1-1; 7 bases match TRBD1. The germline CDR1 and CDR2 sequences are SNHLY and FYNNEI. J gave up 4 bases and V 7 bases, and 6 bases lay outside the gene matches. The CDR3 contains 13 residues. The CDR3 sequence is CASNKQGGTEAFF. CDR3 coding DNA: TGTGCCAGCAACAAGCAGGGGGGCACTGAAGCTTTCTTT.

V and J are TRBV10-3 and TRBJ2-3; 16 bases are shared with TRBD2. CDR1 and CDR2 (germline): ENHRY, SYGVKD. With 5 bases clipped from V and 5 bases from J, the junction kept 10 bases outside the gene matches. CDR3 length equals 18 residues. CDR3 loop: CAISRQGTSGRARDTQYF. The CDR3 region has the DNA TGTGCCATCAGTCGGCAGGGGACTAGCGGGAGGGCCAGAGATACGCAGTATTTT.

The chain recombines TRBV2 with TRBJ2-2; TRBD1 agrees at 7 bases. The CDR3 sequence is 16 residues long. Germline CDR1 SNHLY, CDR2 FYNNEI. V trimming: 6 bases; J trimming: 1 base; junction bases outside the gene matches: 8. CDR3: CASSAQGQMNTGELFF. CDR3 DNA sequence: TGTGCCAGCAGCGCCCAGGGACAGATGAACACCGGGGAGCTGTTTTTT.

This clonotype came up a few times. V usage is TRBV6-1 and J usage is TRBJ1-5; D uncertain. The V gene's germline CDR1 is MNHNS and CDR2 SASEGT. The germline V and J ends were trimmed by 2 bases and 2 bases, with 7 bases remaining between them. The CDR3 is made up of 14 amino acids. The CDR3 nucleotides are TGTGCCAGCAGTGAATCGGGAGGCAATCAGCCCCAGCATTTT. This gives the protein CASSESGGNQPQHF.

The chain joins TRBV6-5 to TRBJ2-1; no reliable D call. Germline V lookup: CDR1 MNHEY, CDR2 SVGAGI. CDR3 length equals 16 residues. Trimming shortened V by 4 bases and J by 0 bases, and 13 bases separated the two germline ends. The CDR3 DNA sequence: TGTGCCAGCAGTTTTTCGGTGGGGTTCTCCTACAATGAGCAGTTCTTC. It specifies CASSFSVGFSYNEQFF.

This clonotype came up a few times. The chain is built from TRBV28 and TRBJ2-3; D call uncertain. The CDR3 extends over 12 amino acids. The V gene lost 6 bases and the J gene lost 6 bases, with 10 bases spanning the gap. Per germline, CDR1 MDHEN and CDR2 SYDVKM. CDR3 bases: TGTGCCAGCAGAACTGCGAGGGATACGCAGTATTTT. This codes for CASRTARDTQYF.

This chain links TRBV28 with TRBJ2-1; D gene uncertain. From germline, CDR1 is MDHEN and CDR2 SYDVKM. The CDR3 covers 15 residues. V was cut by 2 bases and J by 9 bases, with 17 bases left in between. The CDR3 nucleotides read TGTGCCAGCAGTTTAATCGGGCAGAAGCTCGGTGAGCAGTTCTTC. It codes for CASSLIGQKLGEQFF.

The chain carries TRBV27 and TRBJ2-3; D tentatively fits TRBD1 or TRBD2 (5 bases each). The CDR3 is made up of 18 amino acids. V lost 5 bases and J lost 2, with 23 bases in between. Germline V CDR1 and CDR2: MNHEY, SMNVEV (reference sequence). The CDR3 reads CASSASGTTNYPTDTQYF. The CDR3, as DNA: TGTGCCAGCAGTGCCTCCGGGACGACAAACTATCCCACAGATACGCAGTATTTT.

V and J are TRBV7-9 and TRBJ1-4; D remains unclear. Germline assignment: CDR1 SEHNR and CDR2 FQNEAQ (reference sequence). This CDR3 is 15 amino acids long. V was cut by 3 bases and J by 0 bases, with 8 bases left in between. CDR3 region: CASSFTRATNEKLFF. For the CDR3, the DNA is TGTGCCAGCAGCTTCACCCGGGCAACTAATGAAAAACTGTTTTTT. Variable domain in full (rest from reference TRBV7-9 and TRBJ1-4): DTGVSQNPRHKITKRGQNVTFRCDPISEHNRLYWYRQTLGQGPEFLTYFQNEAQLEKSRLLSDRFSAERPKGSFSTLEIQRTEQGDSAMYLCASSFTRATNEKLFFGSGTQLSVL.

The chain links TRBV5-1 to TRBJ1-2, with D maybe TRBD1 (6 bases). Per the germline V gene, CDR1 is SGHRS and CDR2 is YFSETQ. The CDR3 contains 13 residues. Trimming shortened V by 3 bases and J by 3 bases, and 9 bases separated the two germline ends. DNA for the CDR3: TGCGCCAGCAGCTCACAGGGTGACTATGGCTACACCTTC. Its protein product is CASSSQGDYGYTF.

In DNA, the CDR3 is TGTGCCAGCAGCTTGATCGGGGCGGGGACAGATACGCAGTATTTT. It specifies CASSLIGAGTDTQYF. V usage is TRBV5-5 and J usage is TRBJ2-3, with D perhaps matching TRBD2 (6 bases). The germline V and J ends were trimmed by 1 base and 3 bases, with 12 bases remaining between them. CDR1 is SGHKS, CDR2 YYEKEE, per germline (reference sequence). The CDR3 totals 15 residues.

V and J are TRBV5-6 and TRBJ2-5; possibly TRBD1 for D (6 bases). Germline CDR1 reads SGHDT; CDR2 reads YYEEEE. V was cut by 0 bases and J by 5 bases, with 11 bases left in between. The CDR3 is 14 residues long. CDR3 amino acids: CASSLVGGEETQYF. The DNA for the CDR3 is TGTGCCAGCAGCTTGGTAGGGGGTGAGGAGACCCAGTACTTC.

This rearrangement joins TRBV9 to TRBJ2-3; 14 positions match TRBD2. The CDR3 covers 18 residues. Germline values: CDR1 SGDLS, CDR2 YYNGEE. Unmatched junction bases numbered 3, after V lost 0 bases and J lost 0 bases. CDR3 in amino acids: CASSVVTSGGASTDTQYF. CDR3 nucleotide sequence: TGTGCCAGCAGCGTAGTGACTAGCGGGGGGGCTAGCACAGATACGCAGTATTTT.